One sample yielded the 21 T cell receptor beta chains listed below, sequenced in a study of radiotherapy plus CTLA-4 blockade in lung cancer. TCRdb's table, derived via immunoSEQ multiplex PCR, lists solely in-frame clones and lacks some. The repertoire has some 90,000 clones, around 85% of them found once; the top ten carry approximately 2%. The specimen comprised peripheral blood, sampled from a patient treated with radiotherapy plus ipilimumab. These receptors were taken from a human donor with non-small cell lung cancer who had a partial response to radiotherapy plus ipilimumab.

This chain joins TRBV28 and TRBJ2-2, with D unclear. V shed 6 bases and J shed 3 bases, with 11 bases lying between them. This CDR3 has 14 residues. Germline V CDR1 and CDR2: MDHEN, SYDVKM. The CDR3 protein is CASRAPPHTGELFF. CDR3 DNA: TGTGCCAGCAGAGCGCCCCCCCACACCGGGGAGCTGTTTTTT.

This rearrangement joins TRBV19 to TRBJ2-2; TRBD2 matches at 7 bases. With 10 bases clipped from V and 8 bases from J, the junction kept 13 bases outside the gene matches. The length of the CDR3 is 14 residues. The germline gives CDR1 LNHDA, CDR2 SQIVND (reference sequence). DNA of the CDR3: TGTGCCACACAACCCGGACTAGTAGGGGGGGAGCTGTTTTTT. Amino acid sequence: CATQPGLVGGELFF.

The rearrangement uses TRBV7-2 and TRBJ1-1; no definite D call. Germline V gives CDR1 SGHTA, CDR2 FQGNSA. The length of the CDR3 is 16 residues. V was pared by 5 bases and J by 7 bases, with 23 bases between. The CDR3 bases are TGTGCCAGCAGCGAGTGGCCACGGGGAACGGCGAGTGAAGCTTTCTTT. Translating gives CASSEWPRGTASEAFF.

The chain uses TRBV9 and TRBJ2-1; TRBD2 matches 7 bases. Germline V gene sequence: CDR1 SGDLS, CDR2 YYNGEE. The CDR3 sequence is 15 residues long. V lost 3 bases to trimming and J lost 6 bases; unmatched junction nucleotides: 9. The CDR3 region has the DNA TGTGCCAGCAGCGCCAGCGGGATAAATCGCAATGAGCAGTTCTTC. Translating it yields CASSASGINRNEQFF.

The chain recombines TRBV6-6 with TRBJ2-5, with 7 bases matching TRBD2. Gene TRBJ2-7 matches the end of the DNA better, so the J call may be wrong. The CDR3 length is 15 residues. In germline, CDR1 is MNHNY, CDR2 SVGAGI (reference sequence). The CDR3 is CASNAGTNLPYEQYF. As DNA, the CDR3 is TGTGCCAGTAACGCCGGGACTAACCTCCCCTACGAGCAGTACTTC.

The V call is TRBV9, the J call TRBJ1-3; 10 nucleotides agree with TRBD1. The CDR3 contains 15 residues. J gave up 2 bases and V 2 bases, and 1 base lay outside the gene matches. In germline, CDR1 is SGDLS, CDR2 YYNGEE. As DNA, the CDR3 is TGTGCCAGCAGCGTCGGACAGGGGGCTGGAAACACCATATATTTT. Its translation: CASSVGQGAGNTIYF.

V usage is TRBV7-3 and J usage is TRBJ1-1; D unclear. Germline loops: CDR1 SGHTA, CDR2 FQGTGA. CDR3 length: 16 amino acids. V lost 5 bases to trimming and J lost 3 bases, with 19 bases between them. CDR3 coding DNA: TGTGCCAGCAGCCCGCTCATCCCAGTGCGGGACACTGAAGCTTTCTTT. This encodes CASSPLIPVRDTEAFF.

The rearrangement uses TRBV5-1 and TRBJ2-2; 8 bases match TRBD1. CDR1 and CDR2 (germline): SGHRS, YFSETQ. The CDR3 runs to 15 residues. The junction had 8 bases not matched to a gene; V was cut back by 4 bases and J by 6 bases. DNA of the CDR3: TGCGCCAGCAGCCCAAGGACAGGGAGCGCCGGGGAGCTGTTTTTT. As protein: CASSPRTGSAGELFF.

The CDR3 nucleotides read TGTGCCACCAGCAGAGATGCAGGGGACACTGAAGCTTTCTTT. It specifies CATSRDAGDTEAFF. This sequence joins TRBV15 and TRBJ1-1; D perhaps matches TRBD1 (6 bases). The CDR3 totals 14 residues. The V and J ends lost 0 bases and 3 bases respectively, with 8 bases between them. In germline, CDR1 is LNHNV, CDR2 YYDKDF (reference sequence).

V and J are TRBV28 and TRBJ2-3; TRBD1 might be the D (7 bases). V lost 5 bases, J lost 6 bases, and 12 bases lay in between. The CDR3 loop spans 13 amino acids. The germline V gene has CDR1 MDHEN and CDR2 SYDVKM. Written as DNA, the CDR3 is TGTGCCAGCAGTCCCGCAGGGGGGGATACGCAGTATTTT. It encodes CASSPAGGDTQYF.

The rearrangement joins TRBV28 to TRBJ1-5; tentatively, D is TRBD1 (5 bases). Trimming cost V 6 bases and J 4 bases, with 16 bases left between them. Germline V gives CDR1 MDHEN, CDR2 SYDVKM. CDR3 length: 15 residues. This CDR3 is CASRGRPTVNQPQHF. The DNA of the CDR3 is TGTGCCAGCAGGGGGAGGCCGACAGTAAATCAGCCCCAGCATTTT.

V usage is TRBV7-3 and J usage is TRBJ2-3; D might be TRBD2 (7 bases). V was shortened by 8 bases and J by 4 bases, with 13 bases between the two germline ends. There are 13 residues in the CDR3. Germline CDR1 is SGHTA and CDR2 is FQGTGA. CDR3 in amino acids: CASGRGRSDTQYF. The CDR3 DNA reads as TGTGCCAGCGGGCGGGGGCGCTCAGATACGCAGTATTTT.

The V gene is TRBV29-1, the J gene TRBJ2-2, with D possibly being TRBD1 (6 bases). Germline V gene data show CDR1 as SQVTM and CDR2 as ANQGSEA. This CDR3 is 14 amino acids long. V shed 0 bases and J shed 3 bases, with 8 bases lying between them. CDR3 loop: CSVEDRTDTGELFF. CDR3 sequence (DNA): TGCAGCGTTGAAGATCGGACAGACACCGGGGAGCTGTTTTTT.

The genes are TRBV28 and TRBJ1-1; tentatively, D is TRBD1 (6 bases). The V end lost 6 bases, the J end lost 4 bases, and 12 bases lay between the germline ends. The CDR3 extends over 13 amino acids. Germline CDR1 MDHEN, CDR2 SYDVKM. The CDR3 DNA follows: TGTGCCAGCAGGACCCAGGGGCTCACTGAAGCTTTCTTT. Residues: CASRTQGLTEAFF. Complete variable domain (other parts from reference TRBV28 and TRBJ1-1): DVKVTQSSRYLVKRTGEKVFLECVQDMDHENMFWYRQDPGLGLRLIYFSYDVKMKEKGDIPEGYSVSREKKERFSLILESASTNQTSMYLCASRTQGLTEAFFGQGTRLTVV.

The chain couples TRBV9 to TRBJ1-3; perhaps TRBD1 as D (5 bases). The CDR3 contains 17 residues. Germline CDR1 and CDR2: SGDLS and YYNGEE. The ends were cut back, 0 bases at V and 2 bases at J, with 15 bases in the middle. Here the CDR3 DNA reads TGTGCCAGCAGCGTAGCTACGGGTCAGGGAACTGGAAACACCATATATTTT. Translated: CASSVATGQGTGNTIYF.

The chain has TRBV5-5 and TRBJ2-1; the D is unclear. Between the trimmed V and J ends, which lost 2 bases and 7 bases, there was a span of 16 bases. The germline V gene encodes CDR1 SGHKS and CDR2 YYEKEE (reference sequence). CDR3 length equals 15 residues. This CDR3 reads CASSFEIALLNEQFF. As DNA, the CDR3 is TGTGCCAGCAGCTTTGAGATAGCTCTATTGAATGAGCAGTTCTTC. The variable domain in full, completed from reference TRBV5-5 and TRBJ2-1, reads DAGVTQSPTHLIKTRGQQVTLRCSPISGHKSVSWYQQVLGQGPQFIFQYYEKEERGRGNFPDRFSARQFPNYSSELNVNALLLGDSALYLCASSFEIALLNEQFFGPGTRLTVL.

This clone was counted only a few times. This chain connects TRBV6-1 to TRBJ1-1; TRBD1 is a possible D gene (5 bases). The V end lost 1 base, the J end lost 3 bases, and 12 bases lay between the germline ends. This CDR3 is built from 15 residues. Germline CDR1 is MNHNS and CDR2 is SASEGT. The CDR3 nucleotides read TGTGCCAGCAGTGAAGTTGGGGTAGGGGACACTGAAGCTTTCTTT. Protein sequence: CASSEVGVGDTEAFF.

The J gene is TRBJ1-2, the V gene TRBV21-1. TRBV21-1 is deemed a pseudogene. The CDR3 has 18 amino acids. The CDR3 sequence: CASSKAHGRAGSYYGYTF. In DNA form, the CDR3 reads TGTGCCAGCAGCAAAGCGCATGGCAGGGCGGGATCGTATTATGGCTACACCTTC.

The rearrangement links TRBV10-3 to TRBJ1-6; D not resolved. CDR1 ENHRY and CDR2 SYGVKD come from the germline V gene. The CDR3 has 20 residues. The V end was cut by 8 bases, the J end by 4 bases, with 30 bases between. This CDR3 reads CAIGRFPRSRLEEYNSPLHF. Written as DNA, the CDR3 is TGTGCCATCGGCAGATTCCCTCGATCCAGACTGGAGGAGTATAATTCACCCCTCCACTTT.

The chain combines TRBV5-1 with TRBJ1-2, with 7 bases aligning to TRBD1. This CDR3 spans 14 amino acids. With V trimmed by 4 bases and J by 5 bases, 8 bases remained unmatched. Looked up from germline, CDR1 is SGHRS and CDR2 is YFSETQ. The CDR3: CASSTSGTAYGYTF. CDR3 coding DNA: TGCGCCAGCAGCACCTCCGGGACAGCGTATGGCTACACCTTC.

The DNA for the CDR3 is TGTGCCAGCAGTTTAACAGCGGGAGCCAGGGAGACCCAGTACTTC. Its protein is CASSLTAGARETQYF. This chain uses TRBV28 with TRBJ2-5; TRBD2 aligns across 8 bases. Germline lookup yields CDR1 MDHEN and CDR2 SYDVKM. Trimming took 2 bases from V and 5 from J; bases not matched to a gene: 7. The CDR3 runs 15 residues.